This T cell receptor (beta chain) is from a study of T cell changes during pregnancy in multiple sclerosis (dated by TCRdb to between 2018 and 2020). About the investigation overall: The study looked at changes in the T cell repertoire across pregnancy in women with multiple sclerosis.

The germline V gene provides CDR1 LGHNA and CDR2 YNFKEQ. V is pruned by 4 bases and J by 5 bases, leaving 7 bases of the junction without a gene match. The CDR3 holds 15 amino acids from the cysteine to the phenylalanine. The read is trimmed to its CDR3 DNA, 45 bases read in frame from base 1. Note on this clone: Its antigen is not yet known. No much larger clone exists at a distance of one base, and base qualities are not known.

The receptor library was made with the immunoSEQ multiplex PCR assay. The immuneACCESS repertoire file appears here via TCRdb, limited to in-frame rearrangements. These files lack a portion of the clones; in checked studies, under half of the deficit traces to unresolved V genes, and the cause of the others is not known. Recorded for this sample are about 34,000 clones; around nine tenths of them occurred a single time. The top ten constitute 3.5% to 4% of the sample. The sequence links TRBV4-2 to TRBJ2-3; 9 bases in between match TRBD2. Material: CD8+ T cells from peripheral blood mononuclear cells, obtained in the third trimester of pregnancy. The TCR was taken from a female donor with multiple sclerosis, enrolled in a pregnancy study. The CDR3 has the sequence CASSLVAGAGDTQYF. The DNA reads as follows: TGTGCCAGCAGCCTCGTAGCGGGGGCGGGAGATACGCAGTATTTT.